This passage covers 24 T cell receptor beta chains from one sample sequenced in a study of metastatic and nonmetastatic thyroid tumors. Treatment of any kind had been given to no patient before thyroid surgery. TCRdb re-called the PCR reads with MiXCR. The profile shows just over 30,000 clones, approximately 19% of them singletons. Material: blood. These receptors all come from a female donor with papillary thyroid cancer or a benign thyroid nodule (not recorded which). Some clones in this sample may be carry-over from other donors' samples.

This clone has at least ten counts. The chain has TRBV7-8 and TRBJ1-2; no definite D call. V lost 3 bases and J 8 bases, leaving 16 bases between the germline ends. CDR1 and CDR2 from the germline V gene are SGHVS and FQNEAQ. The CDR3 is made up of 14 amino acids. CDR3 nucleotides: TGTGCCAGCAGCTTGGGATCTTTTCTAGACGGCTACACCTTC. It is translated as CASSLGSFLDGYTF. The entire variable domain, with the rest obtained from reference TRBV7-8 and TRBJ1-2, is as follows: GAGVSQSPRYKVAKRGQDVALRCDPISGHVSLFWYQQALGQGPEFLTYFQNEAQLDKSGLPSDRFFAERPEGSVSTLKIQRTQQEDSAVYLCASSLGSFLDGYTFGSGTRLTVV.

V is TRBV6-1 and J is TRBJ2-7; D might be TRBD2 (6 bases). Germline-derived CDR1 and CDR2 are MNHNS and SASEGT. V was clipped by 6 bases and J by 1 base, with 16 bases between them. The CDR3 runs 15 residues. CDR3 in DNA: TGTGCCAGCAGCCAGTCGGACGGGGGTTCCTACGAGCAGTACTTC. Protein: CASSQSDGGSYEQYF.

This clone appeared a few times. V gene TRBV18 combines with J gene TRBJ2-6; unclear D gene. This CDR3 region has 16 residues. Trimming shortened V by 3 bases and J by 0 bases, and 9 bases separated the two germline ends. The V gene's germline CDR1 is KGHSH and CDR2 LQKENI. The CDR3 nucleotides are TGTGCCAGCTCACCCCGACCGGACTCTGGGGCCAACGTCCTGACTTTC. Its translation: CASSPRPDSGANVLTF.

The chain recombines TRBV20-1 with TRBJ1-2; tentatively, D is TRBD1 (6 bases). The germline V and J ends were trimmed by 0 bases and 7 bases, with 18 bases remaining between them. This CDR3 has 15 amino acids. Per germline, CDR1 DFQATT and CDR2 SNEGSKA (reference sequence). CDR3 nucleotide sequence: TGCAGTGCTAGAGATCTCAGGGAACAGGGCTCTGGCTACACCTTC. This translates into CSARDLREQGSGYTF.

Many counts were recorded for this clone. The genes are TRBV6-6 and TRBJ1-4; the D is unclear. Germline V gene data show CDR1 as MNHNY and CDR2 as SVGAGI (reference sequence). This CDR3 contains 15 residues. Deletions cut 2 bases from V and 7 bases from J, with 14 bases between. The CDR3 loop reads CASSYGSGVSEKLFF. The CDR3 nucleotides are TGTGCCAGCAGTTACGGTAGCGGGGTTAGTGAAAAACTGTTTTTT.

The DNA of the CDR3 is TGTGCCAGCAGCTACCCGGGACCCCGGGGTACTGAAGCTTTCTTT. This gives the protein CASSYPGPRGTEAFF. This chain joins TRBV13 and TRBJ1-1; D perhaps matches TRBD1 (5 bases). Trimming pared 4 bases from V and 5 bases from J, leaving 17 bases between. Germline V lookup: CDR1 PRHDT, CDR2 FYEKMQ (reference sequence). This CDR3 spans 15 amino acids. The whole variable domain, remainder taken from reference TRBV13 and TRBJ1-1, is AAGVIQSPRHLIKEKRETATLKCYPIPRHDTVYWYQQGPGQDPQFLISFYEKMQSDKGSIPDRFSAQQFSDYHSELNMSSLELGDSALYFCASSYPGPRGTEAFFGQGTRLTVV.

At least ten counts were recorded for this clone. The V call is TRBV18, the J call TRBJ1-5; tentative D call: TRBD1 (6 bases). Trimming shortened V by 3 bases and J by 1 base, and 7 bases separated the two germline ends. CDR3 length equals 14 residues. Germline-derived CDR1 and CDR2 are KGHSH and LQKENI. The CDR3 here is CASSPQGSNQPQHF. The CDR3 DNA reads TGTGCCAGCTCACCGCAGGGGAGCAATCAGCCCCAGCATTTT.

The J gene is TRBJ2-3, the V gene TRBV6-1; 13 positions agree with TRBD2. The CDR3 runs 18 residues. With 7 bases clipped from V and 0 bases from J, the junction kept 10 bases outside the gene matches. CDR1 and CDR2 from the germline V gene are MNHNS and SASEGT. The CDR3 reads CASTRLAGGPGSTDTQYF. CDR3 coding DNA: TGTGCCAGCACTAGACTAGCGGGGGGCCCGGGAAGCACAGATACGCAGTATTTT.

This chain connects TRBV6-2 or TRBV6-3 to TRBJ1-1; no clear D. CDR3 size: 11 residues. Germline values: CDR1 MNHEY, CDR2 SVGEGT. Trimming left V 7 bases short and J 4 bases short, with 7 bases between. The CDR3 sequence is CASTQGTEAFF. The CDR3 bases are TGTGCCAGCACCCAAGGCACTGAAGCTTTCTTT.

This sequence joins TRBV12-3 or TRBV12-4 and TRBJ1-6; 10 bases are a match to TRBD1. Trimming took 6 bases from V and 8 from J; bases not matched to a gene: 7. This CDR3 has 15 amino acids. This CDR3 reads CASSSTGTGDSPLHF. Here the CDR3 DNA reads TGTGCCAGCAGCTCAACCGGGACAGGGGATTCACCCCTCCACTTT.

This rearrangement joins TRBV20-1 to TRBJ2-7, with 7 bases aligning to TRBD2. Trimming cost V 0 bases and J 4 bases; bases outside gene matches: 6. Germline CDR1 is DFQATT and CDR2 is SNEGSKA (reference sequence). There are 14 residues in the CDR3. The CDR3 DNA reads as TGCAGTGCTAGAGAGGGCGGGAGTGGGTACGAGCAGTACTTC. The encoded protein is CSAREGGSGYEQYF.

This clone was seen many times. The genes are TRBV11-3 and TRBJ2-1, with D possibly being TRBD1 (6 bases). The CDR3 contains 12 residues. CDR1 and CDR2 (germline): SGHNT, YENEEA. Trimming shortened V by 6 bases and J by 5 bases, and 8 bases separated the two germline ends. The CDR3 loop is CASSTGNNEQFF. The CDR3 nucleotides are TGTGCCAGCAGTACAGGGAACAATGAGCAGTTCTTC.

This clone came up a few times. The chain uses TRBV6-5 and TRBJ2-2; 14 positions match TRBD2. Trimming cost V 2 bases and J 0 bases; bases outside gene matches: 2. Germline values: CDR1 MNHEY, CDR2 SVGAGI. The CDR3 runs 18 residues. CDR3 amino acids: CASSYRTSGGTNTGELFF. CDR3 coding DNA: TGTGCCAGCAGTTACAGGACTAGCGGGGGGACGAACACCGGGGAGCTGTTTTTT.

Many counts were recorded for this clone. The V call is TRBV6-2 or TRBV6-3, the J call TRBJ1-1; D is ambiguous. CDR3 length: 16 amino acids. Trimming cost V 7 bases and J 2 bases, with 20 bases left between them. Per the germline V gene, CDR1 is MNHEY and CDR2 is SVGEGT. CDR3 sequence reads: CASKDPASPTNTEAFF. Here the CDR3 DNA reads TGTGCCAGCAAAGACCCCGCCTCGCCTACAAACACTGAAGCTTTCTTT.

This clone appeared many times. The chain employs TRBV29-1 and TRBJ2-1; TRBD1 might be the D (7 bases). V dropped 7 bases and J dropped 2 bases, with 15 bases sitting between them. Germline CDR1 reads SQVTM; CDR2 reads ANQGSEA. The CDR3 consists of 14 residues. The CDR3 region is CSGRAGGTYNEQFF. In DNA form, the CDR3 reads TGCAGCGGCCGGGCAGGGGGGACCTACAATGAGCAGTTCTTC.

This clone was counted between two and nine times. The chain joins TRBV12-3 or TRBV12-4 to TRBJ2-7; either TRBD1 or TRBD2 may fit D (5 bases each). The CDR3 sequence is 14 residues long. V gave up 5 bases and J gave up 9 bases, with 20 bases separating them. As DNA, the CDR3 is TGTGCCAGCAGTCCCAGACTCGACCGGGGCGGGCAGTACTTC. This sequence encodes CASSPRLDRGGQYF.

This sequence joins TRBV7-8 and TRBJ1-1, with D hard to call. Germline CDR1 and CDR2: SGHVS and FQNEAQ. This CDR3 is built from 15 residues. Trimming took off 4 bases at V and 1 base at J, with 13 bases between the two ends. The CDR3 region has the DNA TGTGCCAGCAGCTCTCTCGGGCAGTCGAACACTGAAGCTTTCTTT. Translated, it gives CASSSLGQSNTEAFF.

This clone showed up just a few times. The rearrangement links TRBV27 to TRBJ2-2; D perhaps matches TRBD1 (6 bases). V lost 2 bases to trimming and J lost 7 bases, with 11 bases between them. CDR1 and CDR2 (germline): MNHEY, SMNVEV (reference sequence). The CDR3 sequence is 14 residues long. CDR3 coding DNA: TGTGCCAGCAGTTTAGAGCAGGGGATCGGGGAGCTGTTTTTT. Translating it yields CASSLEQGIGELFF.

This clone was observed at least ten times. The genes are TRBV7-2 and TRBJ1-6; D is uncertain. The CDR3 contains 17 residues. V was cut by 7 bases and J by 6 bases, with 22 bases left in between. The germline V gene encodes CDR1 SGHTA and CDR2 FQGNSA. This CDR3 reads CASNPSTGPWSNSPLHF. CDR3 sequence (DNA): TGTGCCAGCAACCCTTCGACGGGCCCTTGGTCTAATTCACCCCTCCACTTT.

The genes are TRBV11-3 and TRBJ2-3; no definite D call. The CDR3 length is 12 residues. Trimming stripped 5 bases from V and 5 bases from J, with 8 bases between. Germline CDR1 reads SGHNT; CDR2 reads YENEEA. CDR3 region: CASSPGVDTQYF. The CDR3 coding sequence is TGTGCCAGCAGCCCCGGTGTAGATACGCAGTATTTT.

The chain couples TRBV5-1 to TRBJ2-7; D possibly corresponds to TRBD1 (5 bases). Germline V gene sequence: CDR1 SGHRS, CDR2 YFSETQ. This CDR3 contains 14 residues. Trimming removed 4 bases at V and 0 bases at J, with 11 bases between. The CDR3 DNA reads as TGCGCCAGCAGCCCCAGGGATCTCTCCTACGAGCAGTACTTC. Residues: CASSPRDLSYEQYF.

This clone was observed at least ten times. The rearrangement uses TRBV4-1 and TRBJ1-2; 8 bases are a match to TRBD1. Germline V CDR1 and CDR2: MGHRA, YSYEKL. The V and J ends lost 3 bases and 8 bases, in that order; junction bases with no gene match: 5. There are 13 residues in the CDR3. CDR3 DNA sequence: TGCGCCAGCAGCCATCGGACAGGGAACGGCTACACCTTC. Protein: CASSHRTGNGYTF.

The V call is TRBV10-1, the J call TRBJ1-1, with TRBD1 as a possible D gene (6 bases). The CDR3 runs 14 residues. Deletions cut 4 bases from V and 7 bases from J, with 16 bases between. The germline CDR1 and CDR2 sequences are WNHNN and SYGVQD (reference sequence). CDR3 bases: TGCGCCAGCAGTGGGTCCCAGGAGGGGGATGAAGCTTTCTTT. It codes for CASSGSQEGDEAFF.

The chain has TRBV6-1 and TRBJ2-1; D not certain. CDR3 length: 14 amino acids. V lost 3 bases to trimming and J lost 6 bases, with 12 bases between them. From germline, CDR1 is MNHNS and CDR2 SASEGT. CDR3 loop: CASSDSGDLNEQFF. The DNA of the CDR3 is TGTGCCAGCAGTGACTCCGGCGATCTCAATGAGCAGTTCTTC.